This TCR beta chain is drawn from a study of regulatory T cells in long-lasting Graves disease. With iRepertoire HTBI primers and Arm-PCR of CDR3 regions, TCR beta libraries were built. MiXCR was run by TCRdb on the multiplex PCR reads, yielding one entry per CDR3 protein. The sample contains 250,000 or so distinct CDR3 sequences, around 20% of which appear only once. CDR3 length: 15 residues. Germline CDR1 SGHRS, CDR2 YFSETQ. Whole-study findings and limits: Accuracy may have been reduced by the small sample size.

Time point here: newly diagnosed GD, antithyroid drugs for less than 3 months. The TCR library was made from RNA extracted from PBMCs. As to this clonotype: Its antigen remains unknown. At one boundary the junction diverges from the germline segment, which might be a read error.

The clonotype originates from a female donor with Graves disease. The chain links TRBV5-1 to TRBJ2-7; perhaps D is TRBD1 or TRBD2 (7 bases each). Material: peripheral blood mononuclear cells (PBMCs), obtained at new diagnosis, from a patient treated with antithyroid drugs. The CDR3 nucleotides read TGTGCCAGCAGCTGGTACAGGGGAGGGAATTACGAGCAGTACTTC. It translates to CASSWYRGGNYEQYF.